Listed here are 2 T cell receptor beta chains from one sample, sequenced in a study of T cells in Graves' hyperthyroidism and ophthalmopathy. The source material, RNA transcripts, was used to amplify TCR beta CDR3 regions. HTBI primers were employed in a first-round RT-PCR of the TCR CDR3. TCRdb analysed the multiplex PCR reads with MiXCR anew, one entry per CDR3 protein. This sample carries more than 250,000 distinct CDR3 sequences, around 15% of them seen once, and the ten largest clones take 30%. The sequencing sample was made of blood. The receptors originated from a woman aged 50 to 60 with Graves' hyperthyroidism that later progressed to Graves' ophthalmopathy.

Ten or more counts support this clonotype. CDR3 region: CASSLDSQEKLFF. The CDR3 DNA follows: TGTGCCAGCAGCTTGGACAGCCAGGAAAAACTGTTTTTT. The chain combines TRBV5-8 with TRBJ1-4; D is uncertain. This CDR3 has 13 residues. The germline V gene has CDR1 SGHTS and CDR2 YDEGEE. Trimming removed 0 bases at V and 8 bases at J, with 8 bases between.

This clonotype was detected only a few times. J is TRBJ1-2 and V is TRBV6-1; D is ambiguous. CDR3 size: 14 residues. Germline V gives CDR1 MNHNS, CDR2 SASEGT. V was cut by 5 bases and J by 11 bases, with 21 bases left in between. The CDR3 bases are TGTGCCAGCAGTACCCGACACTCCCCGTCGGGGTACACCTTC. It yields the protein CASSTRHSPSGYTF.